The next 27 T cell receptor beta chains were all read from a single sample in a study of PD-1 blockade in classical Hodgkin lymphoma. Sequencing used immunoSEQ multiplex PCR; TCRdb keeps in-frame clones, though not all of them. The sample has around 23,000 clones; more than 75% are singletons. Time point noted: cycle 4 day 1 (C4D1), after less than 7 weeks of nivolumab. No patient escaped relapse after autologous stem cell transplantation, and brentuximab vedotin exposure varied. The sequenced sample was peripheral blood mononuclear cells (PBMCs), obtained before the fourth cycle of nivolumab. These receptors originate from a human donor with classical Hodgkin lymphoma.

In its sample, this clone was seen a few times. The chain employs TRBV2 and TRBJ2-3; TRBD2 is a possible D gene (7 bases). Per germline, CDR1 SNHLY and CDR2 FYNNEI. The CDR3 spans 15 residues. Between the trimmed V and J ends, which lost 6 bases and 7 bases, there was a span of 20 bases. CDR3 protein: CASRYYAGARNTQYF. The CDR3 nucleotides read TGTGCCAGCAGGTACTACGCGGGGGCCCGAAATACGCAGTATTTT. Full variable domain (missing parts from reference TRBV2 and TRBJ2-3): EPEVTQTPSHQVTQMGQEVILRCVPISNHLYFYWYRQILGQKVEFLVSFYNNEISEKSEIFDDQFSVERPDGSNFTLKIRSTKLEDSAMYFCASRYYAGARNTQYFGPGTRLTVL.

This clone has just one count. J is TRBJ1-5 and V is TRBV7-2; no firm D call. Germline V gene lookup returns CDR1 SGHTA and CDR2 FQGNSA. The length of the CDR3 is 13 residues. V shed 3 bases and J shed 4 bases, with 7 bases lying between them. CDR3 loop: CASSFSGNQPQHF. The DNA for the CDR3 is TGTGCCAGCAGCTTCTCTGGAAATCAGCCCCAGCATTTT.

This sequence joins TRBV6-4 and TRBJ2-3; 12 nucleotides line up with TRBD2. The CDR3 is 17 residues long. Per the germline V gene, CDR1 is MRHNA and CDR2 is SNTAGT. V lost 3 bases to trimming and J lost 4 bases; unmatched junction nucleotides: 8. The CDR3 sequence: CASSESLAGGPADTQYF. In nucleotides, the CDR3 is TGTGCCAGCAGTGAATCCCTAGCGGGAGGGCCGGCAGATACGCAGTATTTT.

V gene TRBV29-1 combines with J gene TRBJ1-2; 9 nucleotides match TRBD1. V shed 4 bases, J shed 8 bases, and the junction held 8 bases outside the gene matches. The CDR3 extends over 13 amino acids. Germline V gene sequence: CDR1 SQVTM, CDR2 ANQGSEA. This chain's CDR3 is CSVGGTGMRGYTF. DNA for the CDR3: TGCAGCGTTGGGGGGACAGGGATGCGAGGCTACACCTTC.

J is TRBJ2-7 and V is TRBV19; D gene unclear. The germline gives CDR1 LNHDA, CDR2 SQIVND (reference sequence). The CDR3 loop spans 13 amino acids. Trimming cost V 3 bases and J 4 bases, with 10 bases left between them. The CDR3 is CASSMDRDYEQYF. CDR3 bases: TGTGCCAGTAGTATGGACCGAGATTACGAGCAGTACTTC.

This clone was seen only once. The V gene is TRBV6-5, the J gene TRBJ2-3; TRBD2 might be the D (5 bases). V lost 6 bases, J lost 6 bases, and 13 bases lay in between. Germline assignment: CDR1 MNHEY and CDR2 SVGAGI. CDR3 length: 13 amino acids. The CDR3 DNA follows: TGTGCCAGCAGCCGGACTCGGAGGGATACGCAGTATTTT. It translates to CASSRTRRDTQYF.

This clone was observed a single time. V and J are TRBV29-1 and TRBJ1-3, with D maybe TRBD1 (6 bases). Trimming cost V 7 bases and J 9 bases, with 19 bases left between them. CDR3 size: 13 residues. From germline, CDR1 is SQVTM and CDR2 ANQGSEA. The CDR3 protein is CSAATGVLSTIYF. CDR3 in DNA: TGCAGCGCCGCGACAGGCGTCCTAAGCACCATATATTTT.

The rearrangement joins TRBV15 to TRBJ2-3; D gene uncertain. Trimming stripped 0 bases from V and 8 bases from J, with 9 bases between. Looked up from germline, CDR1 is LNHNV and CDR2 is YYDKDF (reference sequence). The CDR3 is 13 amino acids. The CDR3 sequence is CATSRDQYGTQYF. For the CDR3, the DNA is TGTGCCACCAGCAGAGATCAATACGGTACGCAGTATTTT.

The chain joins TRBV6-1 to TRBJ2-3; D unclear. The CDR3 runs 12 residues. V was clipped by 3 bases and J by 5 bases, with 6 bases between them. CDR1 is MNHNS and CDR2 is SASEGT in the germline V gene. The CDR3 coding sequence is TGTGCCAGCAGTGAGTCACTAGATACGCAGTATTTT. Translating gives CASSESLDTQYF.

The CDR3 here is CATYYEQYF. CDR3 sequence (DNA): TGTGCCACCTATTACGAGCAGTACTTC. This chain uses TRBV27 with TRBJ2-7; the D is unclear. The germline V gene has CDR1 MNHEY and CDR2 SMNVEV (reference sequence). The length of the CDR3 is 9 residues. Between the trimmed V and J ends, which lost 10 bases and 4 bases, there was a span of 5 bases.

The CDR3 DNA reads as TGTGCCAGCAGTGAGCGGATCAATCAGCCCCAGCATTTT. As protein: CASSERINQPQHF. This chain uses TRBV6-4 with TRBJ1-5; the D is unclear. The CDR3 loop spans 13 amino acids. From germline, CDR1 is MRHNA and CDR2 SNTAGT. V lost 3 bases and J 3 bases, leaving 6 bases between the germline ends.

This clone showed up just a few times. V gene TRBV15 combines with J gene TRBJ2-2, with 13 bases identical to TRBD2. Germline V gene data show CDR1 as LNHNV and CDR2 as YYDKDF (reference sequence). J lost 5 bases, V lost 9 bases, and 9 bases had no gene match. The CDR3 sequence is 16 residues long. The DNA of the CDR3 is TGTGCCACTCGACTGACTAGCGGGGGGAGGACCGGGGAGCTGTTTTTT. Residues: CATRLTSGGRTGELFF.

This sequence joins TRBV19 and TRBJ2-1; TRBD2 is a possible D gene (5 bases). V was cut by 5 bases and J by 3 bases, with 11 bases left in between. CDR1 and CDR2 (germline): LNHDA, SQIVND (reference sequence). The CDR3 extends over 14 amino acids. The CDR3 loop is CASSPWTGYNEQFF. The CDR3 DNA is TGTGCCAGTAGTCCATGGACTGGCTACAATGAGCAGTTCTTC. Based on the CDR3 plus reference TRBV19 and TRBJ2-1, the full variable domain is DGGITQSPKYLFRKEGQNVTLSCEQNLNHDAMYWYRQDPGQGLRLIYYSQIVNDFQKGDIAEGYSVSREKKESFPLTVTSAQKNPTAFYLCASSPWTGYNEQFFGPGTRLTVL.

The chain has TRBV5-8 and TRBJ1-4; D perhaps matches TRBD1 (5 bases). CDR1 and CDR2 from the germline V gene are SGHTS and YDEGEE. The CDR3 spans 14 residues. Trimming took 6 bases from V and 3 from J, leaving 12 bases between them. This chain's CDR3 is CASTTGTANEKLFF. CDR3 coding DNA: TGTGCCAGCACCACCGGGACGGCTAATGAAAAACTGTTTTTT.

The J gene is TRBJ2-1, the V gene TRBV30, with D unresolved. This CDR3 has 14 residues. CDR1 GTSNPN and CDR2 SVGIG come from the germline V gene (reference sequence). V lost 1 base, J lost 4 bases, and 11 bases lay in between. The CDR3 DNA reads as TGTGCCTGGAGTGAGACCCTTAGGTACAATGAGCAGTTCTTC. It codes for CAWSETLRYNEQFF. Full variable domain (remainder filled in from reference TRBV30 and TRBJ2-1): SQTIHQWPATLVQPVGSPLSLECTVEGTSNPNLYWYRQAAGRGLQLLFYSVGIGQISSEVPQNLSASRPQDRQFILSSKKLLLSDSGFYLCAWSETLRYNEQFFGPGTRLTVL.

The J gene is TRBJ1-2, the V gene TRBV6-5; 9 bases map to TRBD1. Per germline, CDR1 MNHEY and CDR2 SVGAGI. This CDR3 region has 13 residues. With V trimmed by 6 bases and J by 10 bases, 9 bases remained unmatched. The CDR3 reads CASSEPGTGIYTF. The CDR3 DNA follows: TGTGCCAGCAGCGAACCCGGGACAGGGATCTACACCTTC.

V and J are TRBV29-1 and TRBJ2-7; unclear D gene. The CDR3 has 12 residues. Trimming shortened V by 6 bases and J by 1 base, and 10 bases separated the two germline ends. CDR1 is SQVTM, CDR2 ANQGSEA, per germline. CDR3 protein: CSVGRSSYEQYF. In nucleotides, the CDR3 is TGCAGCGTCGGACGGAGTTCCTACGAGCAGTACTTC.

The rearrangement joins TRBV6-6 to TRBJ2-7; maybe TRBD1 (6 bases). Germline V gene sequence: CDR1 MNHNY, CDR2 SVGAGI (reference sequence). CDR3 length: 15 residues. V was trimmed by 2 bases and J by 6 bases, leaving 17 bases between them. CDR3 nucleotides: TGTGCCAGCAGTTACGTGGACAGCCTCTTCGGCGAGCAGTACTTC. Translated: CASSYVDSLFGEQYF.

This clone was counted a single time. This chain links TRBV9 with TRBJ1-2; tentative D call: TRBD1 (5 bases). Germline loops: CDR1 SGDLS, CDR2 YYNGEE. The CDR3 length is 15 residues. V shed 0 bases and J shed 4 bases, with 13 bases lying between them. The CDR3 sequence is CASSVAEGAFYGYTF. DNA for the CDR3: TGTGCCAGCAGCGTAGCAGAAGGGGCCTTCTATGGCTACACCTTC.

The rearrangement links TRBV11-2 to TRBJ1-3, with D possibly being TRBD1 (6 bases). Germline assignment: CDR1 SGHAT and CDR2 FQNNGV. Trimming took 4 bases from V and 0 from J, leaving 19 bases between them. The CDR3 runs to 18 residues. The CDR3 region has the DNA TGTGCCAGCAGCTCAGCATACCCGACAGGCAACTCTGGAAACACCATATATTTT. It is translated as CASSSAYPTGNSGNTIYF.

This clone appeared once. The J gene is TRBJ2-3, the V gene TRBV15; TRBD2 aligns across 8 bases. CDR3 size: 17 residues. V shed 0 bases, J shed 6 bases, and the junction held 11 bases outside the gene matches. The germline gives CDR1 LNHNV, CDR2 YYDKDF (reference sequence). For the CDR3, the DNA is TGTGCCACCAGCAGAGACTTATCGAGACTAGCGTGGGATACGCAGTATTTT. This codes for CATSRDLSRLAWDTQYF.

The V call is TRBV25-1, the J call TRBJ2-7; D may be TRBD1 or TRBD2 (5 bases each). V gave up 2 bases and J gave up 1 base, with 12 bases separating them. The CDR3 has 15 residues. Per germline, CDR1 MGHDK and CDR2 SYGVNS. CDR3 region: CASSEPGTGSYEQYF. The CDR3 DNA reads as TGTGCCAGCAGTGAACCCGGGACGGGGTCCTACGAGCAGTACTTC.

This CDR3 reads CASSQDWGINNEQFF. CDR3 coding DNA: TGCGCCAGCAGCCAAGATTGGGGGATCAACAATGAGCAGTTCTTC. The chain has TRBV4-1 and TRBJ2-1; either TRBD1 or TRBD2 may fit D (5 bases each). There are 15 residues in the CDR3. CDR1 is MGHRA and CDR2 is YSYEKL in the germline V gene. Trimming shortened V by 0 bases and J by 5 bases, and 11 bases separated the two germline ends.

CDR3 DNA sequence: TGTGCCAGCAGCCTCGCGTACCAAGAGACCCAGTACTTC. It codes for CASSLAYQETQYF. The chain uses TRBV6-1 and TRBJ2-5; D remains ambiguous. V was cut by 6 bases and J by 0 bases, with 8 bases left in between. This CDR3 is 13 amino acids long. Germline CDR1 is MNHNS and CDR2 is SASEGT.

The chain couples TRBV6-5 to TRBJ1-5, with D unresolved. V was pared by 6 bases and J by 0 bases, with 9 bases between. This CDR3 comprises 14 residues. CDR1 is MNHEY and CDR2 is SVGAGI in the germline V gene. The DNA of the CDR3 is TGTGCCAGCAGGTCAGAGTCTAGCAATCAGCCCCAGCATTTT. Residues: CASRSESSNQPQHF.

The chain uses TRBV19 and TRBJ2-1, with a tentative D call TRBD2 (6 bases). Trimming pared 8 bases from V and 0 bases from J, leaving 8 bases between. The CDR3 contains 13 residues. CDR1 and CDR2 (germline): LNHDA, SQIVND (reference sequence). CDR3 loop: CASGRGSYNEQFF. For the CDR3, the DNA is TGTGCCAGTGGGCGGGGCTCCTACAATGAGCAGTTCTTC.

This clone is a singleton in its sample. V gene TRBV21-1 combines with J gene TRBJ2-2. TRBV21-1 is reported as a pseudogene. The CDR3 covers 16 residues. The CDR3 DNA reads as TGTGCCAGCAGCAATGTGGGTGGGTCGTCGACCGGGGAGCTGTTTTTT. This translates into CASSNVGGSSTGELFF.